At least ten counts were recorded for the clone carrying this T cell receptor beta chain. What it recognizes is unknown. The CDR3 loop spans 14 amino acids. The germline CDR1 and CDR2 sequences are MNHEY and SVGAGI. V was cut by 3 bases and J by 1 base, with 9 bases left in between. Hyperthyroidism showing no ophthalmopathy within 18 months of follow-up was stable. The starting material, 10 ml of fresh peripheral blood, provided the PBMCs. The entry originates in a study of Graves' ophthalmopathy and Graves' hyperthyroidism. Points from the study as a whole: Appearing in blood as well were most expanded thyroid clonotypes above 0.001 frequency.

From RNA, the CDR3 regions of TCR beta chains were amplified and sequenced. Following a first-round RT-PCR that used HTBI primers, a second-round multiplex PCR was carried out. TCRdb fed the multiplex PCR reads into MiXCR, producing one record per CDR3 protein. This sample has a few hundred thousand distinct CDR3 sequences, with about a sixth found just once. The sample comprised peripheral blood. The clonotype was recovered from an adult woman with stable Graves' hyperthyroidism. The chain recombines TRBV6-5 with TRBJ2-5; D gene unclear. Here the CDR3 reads CASSYKRVQETQYF. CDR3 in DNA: TGTGCCAGCAGTTATAAGAGAGTCCAAGAGACCCAGTACTTC.